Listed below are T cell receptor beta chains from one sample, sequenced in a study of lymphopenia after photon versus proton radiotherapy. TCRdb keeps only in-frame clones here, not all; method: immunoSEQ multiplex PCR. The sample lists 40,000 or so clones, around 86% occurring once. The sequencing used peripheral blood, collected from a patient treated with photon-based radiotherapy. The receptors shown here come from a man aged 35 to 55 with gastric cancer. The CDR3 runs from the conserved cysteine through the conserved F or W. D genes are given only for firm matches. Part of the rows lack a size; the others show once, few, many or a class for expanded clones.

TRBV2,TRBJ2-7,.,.,TGTGCCAGCAGTGAGGGGGAAGGATCCTACGAGCAGTACTTC,CASSEGEGSYEQYF
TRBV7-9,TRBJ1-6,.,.,TGTGCCAGCAGCCCGCCGGGGGATTCACCCCTCCACTTT,CASSPPGDSPLHF
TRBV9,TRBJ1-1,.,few,TGTGCCAGCAGCGTAACCCCAGAAAACACTGAAGCTTTCTTT,CASSVTPENTEAFF
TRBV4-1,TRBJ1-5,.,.,TGCGCCAGCAGCCCGGGGCAGGGCGTTGGGCAGCCCCAGCATTTT,CASSPGQGVGQPQHF
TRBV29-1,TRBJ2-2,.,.,TGCAGCGTTGAGGTGGGGGAAGGGGCCGCCGGGGAGCTGTTTTTT,CSVEVGEGAAGELFF
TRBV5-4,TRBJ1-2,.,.,TGTGCCAGCAGCGTATACTCCGGGTCCTTCAACTATGGCTACACCTTC,CASSVYSGSFNYGYTF
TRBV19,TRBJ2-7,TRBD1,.,TGTGCCAGTAAAAAGGGACAGGGGGCCTACGAGCAGTACTTC,CASKKGQGAYEQYF
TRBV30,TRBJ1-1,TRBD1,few,TGTGCCTGGAAACGACAGGGAAGCACTGAAGCTTTCTTT,CAWKRQGSTEAFF
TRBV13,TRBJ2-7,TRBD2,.,TGTGCCAGCAGCACCCGAGGGGAGGGCGGCTACGAGCAGTACTTC,CASSTRGEGGYEQYF
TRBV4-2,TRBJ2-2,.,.,TGTGCCAGCAGCCAAGATTCGAACACACGGAACACCGGGGAGCTGTTTTTT,CASSQDSNTRNTGELFF
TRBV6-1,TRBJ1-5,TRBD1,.,TGTGCCAGCAGTGATACAGGGGGTCAGCCCCAGCATTTT,CASSDTGGQPQHF
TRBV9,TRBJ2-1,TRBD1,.,TGTGCCAGCAGCAAACAGGGGGGCCGCTACAATGAGCAGTTCTTC,CASSKQGGRYNEQFF
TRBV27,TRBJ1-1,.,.,TGTGCCAGCAGTTTGTTTCGGGGGATGAACACTGAAGCTTTCTTT,CASSLFRGMNTEAFF
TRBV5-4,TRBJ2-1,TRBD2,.,TGTGCCAGCAGCAACCCGGGACTAGCGGGGGGGCGGAATGAGCAGTTCTTC,CASSNPGLAGGRNEQFF
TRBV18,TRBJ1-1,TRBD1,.,TGTGCCAGCTCACAGGGGGCGGCGGGAACTGAAGCTTTCTTT,CASSQGAAGTEAFF
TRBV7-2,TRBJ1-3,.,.,TGTGCCAGCAGCTTAGAACAGCCGAGCTCTGGAAACACCATATATTTT,CASSLEQPSSGNTIYF
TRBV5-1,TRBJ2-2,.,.,TGCGCCAGCAGCTTGCAAGATTACACCGGGGAGCTGTTTTTT,CASSLQDYTGELFF
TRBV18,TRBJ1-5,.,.,TGTGCCAGCTCACAGGGTGCCAATCAGCCCCAGCATTTT,CASSQGANQPQHF
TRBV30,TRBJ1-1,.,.,TGTGCCTGGACCCAGCTGGACACTGAAGCTTTCTTT,CAWTQLDTEAFF
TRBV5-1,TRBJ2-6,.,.,TGCGCCAGCAGCTTGGTAGGGGCATCCCTCTCTGTGGCCAACGTCCTGACTTTC,CASSLVGASLSVANVLTF
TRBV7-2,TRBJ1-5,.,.,TGTGCCAGCAGCGCAGGACGGCGGTCTGGCAATCAGCCCCAGCATTTT,CASSAGRRSGNQPQHF
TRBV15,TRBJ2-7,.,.,TGTGCCACCATGGCAGGGACCTACGAGCAGTACTTC,CATMAGTYEQYF
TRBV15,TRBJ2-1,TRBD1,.,TGTGCCACCAGCAGAGTAAGTGAGACAGGGAGAAATGAGCAGTTCTTC,CATSRVSETGRNEQFF
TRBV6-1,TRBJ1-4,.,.,TGTGCCAGCACCGCAAGTGCTTCTAATGAAAAACTGTTTTTT,CASTASASNEKLFF
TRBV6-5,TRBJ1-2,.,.,TGTGCCAGCGGACGTGGGGGCGGGGACTATGGCTACACCTTC,CASGRGGGDYGYTF
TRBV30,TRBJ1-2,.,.,TGTGCCTGGAGTTGGGAGGGACTTGGGAACTATGGCTACACCTTC,CAWSWEGLGNYGYTF
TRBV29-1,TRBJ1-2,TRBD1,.,TGCAGCGTTGAAGGCGGCTTGGGGACAGCCGCTTATGGCTACACCTTC,CSVEGGLGTAAYGYTF
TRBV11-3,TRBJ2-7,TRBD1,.,TGTGCCAGCAGCTTAGGCGGGACAGGGAGTGAGCAGTACTTC,CASSLGGTGSEQYF
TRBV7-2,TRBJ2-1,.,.,TGTGCCAGCAGCTTCGGGACCCGGTACGATGAGCAGTTCTTC,CASSFGTRYDEQFF
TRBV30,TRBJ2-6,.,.,TGTGCCTGGAGTGTAGGGGATCCTGGGGCCAACGTCCTGACTTTC,CAWSVGDPGANVLTF
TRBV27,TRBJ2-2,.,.,TGTGCCAGCAGTTTGGCGAACACCGGGGAGCTGTTTTTT,CASSLANTGELFF
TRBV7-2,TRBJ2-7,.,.,TGTGCCAGCAGCACCCGGGATGTCGAGCAGTACTTC,CASSTRDVEQYF
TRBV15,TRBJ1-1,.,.,TGTGCCACCAGCAGAGGGGATATGAACACTGAAGCTTTCTTT,CATSRGDMNTEAFF